The 20 T cell receptor beta chains presented below share a single source sample, sequenced in a study of T cells in localized non-small cell lung cancer. Sequencing used immunoSEQ multiplex PCR; TCRdb keeps in-frame clones, though not all of them. The table includes tens of thousands of clones, approximately 84% detected once. The source material was peripheral blood, sampled before any cancer treatment. All receptors come from a male donor at least 60 years old with stage III lung adenocarcinoma.

The chain has TRBV2 and TRBJ2-1; TRBD2 matches at 9 bases. The V gene's germline CDR1 is SNHLY and CDR2 FYNNEI. This CDR3 has 18 amino acids. J lost 3 bases, V lost 2 bases, and 11 bases had no gene match. CDR3 sequence: CASSEPLAGALFYNEQFF. The DNA of the CDR3 is TGTGCCAGCAGTGAACCATTAGCGGGAGCCCTCTTCTACAATGAGCAGTTCTTC.

The chain carries TRBV6-5 and TRBJ2-3; 12 bases line up with TRBD2. The CDR3 is 15 amino acids. Germline assignment: CDR1 MNHEY and CDR2 SVGAGI. The J segment lost 7 bases and the V segment lost 2 bases, leaving 4 bases of the junction unmatched. The CDR3 coding sequence is TGTGCCAGCAGTTACGGAGGACTAGCGGGACATACGCAGTATTTT. Translated, it gives CASSYGGLAGHTQYF.

This chain links TRBV29-1 with TRBJ2-7; D is perhaps TRBD2 (6 bases). Trimming left V 6 bases short and J 6 bases short, with 18 bases between. Germline CDR1 is SQVTM and CDR2 is ANQGSEA. The CDR3 totals 13 residues. The CDR3 nucleotides read TGCAGCGTCCTAATCGACCTGGGGGGCGAGCAGTACTTC. It is translated as CSVLIDLGGEQYF.

This clone was recorded only once. The chain recombines TRBV7-2 with TRBJ2-1; D may be TRBD1 or TRBD2 (6 bases each). CDR3 length equals 15 residues. CDR1 and CDR2 from the germline V gene are SGHTA and FQGNSA. V lost 5 bases, J lost 8 bases, and 19 bases lay in between. This CDR3 reads CASSKGVAEVYEQFF. CDR3 DNA sequence: TGTGCCAGCAGCAAGGGGGTAGCGGAGGTGTATGAGCAGTTCTTC.

This chain links TRBV18 with TRBJ1-1; D remains unclear. The CDR3 length is 17 residues. From germline, CDR1 is KGHSH and CDR2 LQKENI. V shed 3 bases and J shed 3 bases, with 20 bases lying between them. The CDR3 sequence: CASSPFDLSGGDTEAFF. The CDR3, as DNA: TGTGCCAGCTCACCCTTCGACCTTTCCGGTGGGGACACTGAAGCTTTCTTT.

This clone was detected once. V gene TRBV10-2 combines with J gene TRBJ1-1; perhaps TRBD1 as D (6 bases). V dropped 3 bases and J dropped 4 bases, with 9 bases sitting between them. Per the germline V gene, CDR1 is WSHSY and CDR2 is SAAADI. The CDR3 has 13 amino acids. The CDR3: CASSEQGGTEAFF. In DNA, the CDR3 is TGCGCCAGCAGTGAACAGGGAGGCACTGAAGCTTTCTTT.

The V and J genes are TRBV18 and TRBJ2-4; D remains unclear. The V gene's germline CDR1 is KGHSH and CDR2 LQKENI. This CDR3 has 15 residues. V was cut by 6 bases and J by 5 bases, with 17 bases left in between. Here the CDR3 DNA reads TGTGCCAGCTCTCAACTCACGCAGAGAGAAAACATTCAGTACTTC. Residues: CASSQLTQRENIQYF.

The rearrangement joins TRBV10-3 to TRBJ1-1; D is unresolved. The CDR3 consists of 14 residues. The germline V gene has CDR1 ENHRY and CDR2 SYGVKD. V was pared by 8 bases and J by 1 base, with 14 bases between. The CDR3 loop reads CAIGGEQENTEAFF. The CDR3 DNA sequence: TGTGCCATCGGAGGTGAGCAGGAGAACACTGAAGCTTTCTTT.

This sequence joins TRBV10-3 and TRBJ1-6, with D possibly matching TRBD1 (5 bases). V was clipped by 7 bases and J by 6 bases, with 10 bases between them. The CDR3 contains 13 residues. CDR1 and CDR2 (germline): ENHRY, SYGVKD. CDR3 coding DNA: TGTGCCATCACAGGGTCCGGTAATTCACCCCTCCACTTT. It encodes CAITGSGNSPLHF.

This sequence joins TRBV29-1 and TRBJ2-7, with D perhaps TRBD2 (6 bases). Germline V gives CDR1 SQVTM, CDR2 ANQGSEA. The ends were cut back, 7 bases at V and 2 bases at J, with 15 bases in the middle. The CDR3 consists of 13 residues. Here the CDR3 reads CSGGGDDTYEQYF. CDR3 nucleotides: TGCAGCGGAGGAGGGGACGACACCTACGAGCAGTACTTC.

The V call is TRBV6-5, the J call TRBJ2-7, with D possibly TRBD1 on 5 matching bases. CDR3 size: 15 residues. CDR1 MNHEY and CDR2 SVGAGI come from the germline V gene. Trimming cost V 7 bases and J 3 bases, with 19 bases left between them. The CDR3 is CASKREETDFYEQYF. CDR3 bases: TGTGCCAGCAAAAGAGAGGAGACAGATTTCTACGAGCAGTACTTC.

The V gene is TRBV15, the J gene TRBJ2-5; D is ambiguous. Germline V gene sequence: CDR1 LNHNV, CDR2 YYDKDF (reference sequence). The CDR3 consists of 12 residues. V was trimmed by 0 bases and J by 5 bases, leaving 4 bases between them. The DNA of the CDR3 is TGTGCCACCAGCAGAGATAGGGAGACCCAGTACTTC. Its protein is CATSRDRETQYF.

V and J are TRBV5-1 and TRBJ2-3; 7 bases match TRBD1. Germline V lookup: CDR1 SGHRS, CDR2 YFSETQ. V was clipped by 0 bases and J by 4 bases; unmatched bases: 2. The CDR3 is 14 residues long. CDR3 loop: CASSLGQGADTQYF. The DNA of the CDR3 is TGCGCCAGCAGCTTGGGACAGGGAGCAGATACGCAGTATTTT.

This clone turned up a few times. The gene calls are TRBV5-1 and TRBJ2-2; D unresolved. The V end was cut by 3 bases, the J end by 2 bases, with 8 bases between. There are 14 residues in the CDR3. Germline CDR1 reads SGHRS; CDR2 reads YFSETQ. As DNA, the CDR3 is TGCGCCAGCAGCTCCCCGTCCAACACCGGGGAGCTGTTTTTT. It codes for CASSSPSNTGELFF.

The chain uses TRBV2 and TRBJ1-4, with D possibly being TRBD1 (6 bases). The CDR3 totals 16 residues. Trimming stripped 4 bases from V and 8 bases from J, with 20 bases between. Germline values: CDR1 SNHLY, CDR2 FYNNEI. The CDR3 sequence is CASSAWHGQTGEKLFF. As DNA, the CDR3 is TGTGCCAGCAGTGCTTGGCACGGACAGACGGGGGAAAAACTGTTTTTT.

This rearrangement joins TRBV6-4 to TRBJ2-3; a possible D gene is TRBD1 (6 bases). The CDR3 is 16 residues long. Per the germline V gene, CDR1 is MRHNA and CDR2 is SNTAGT. Trimming stripped 7 bases from V and 0 bases from J, with 17 bases between. The CDR3 nucleotides read TGTGCCAGCAAAAGGACAGAGCCAACTAGCACAGATACGCAGTATTTT. Translating it yields CASKRTEPTSTDTQYF.

This chain joins TRBV19 and TRBJ1-1, with D uncertain. The CDR3 sequence is 14 residues long. V gave up 3 bases and J gave up 4 bases, with 12 bases separating them. Germline CDR1 reads LNHDA; CDR2 reads SQIVND (reference sequence). CDR3 nucleotide sequence: TGTGCCAGTAGTATTGGGCCATGGGGCACTGAAGCTTTCTTT. Protein sequence: CASSIGPWGTEAFF.

V is TRBV6-1 and J is TRBJ2-3; possibly TRBD1 for D (5 bases). Trimming cost V 8 bases and J 2 bases, with 17 bases left between them. This CDR3 is built from 15 residues. Per germline, CDR1 MNHNS and CDR2 SASEGT. The CDR3 loop is CASGYNRHFTDTQYF. The DNA of the CDR3 is TGTGCCAGCGGGTATAACAGGCACTTCACAGATACGCAGTATTTT.

In its sample, this clone was seen once. The gene calls are TRBV7-9 and TRBJ1-4, with 9 bases identical to TRBD1. Trimming removed 4 bases from V and 5 bases from J; junction bases left unmatched: 5. The CDR3 is made up of 15 amino acids. In germline, CDR1 is SEHNR, CDR2 FQNEAQ (reference sequence). The CDR3 spells CASSSGTGSNEKLFF. CDR3 sequence (DNA): TGTGCCAGCAGCTCCGGGACAGGGTCGAATGAAAAACTGTTTTTT.

The V call is TRBV19, the J call TRBJ2-5, with 8 bases matching TRBD2. The germline gives CDR1 LNHDA, CDR2 SQIVND (reference sequence). Trimming at V came to 6 bases and at J to 4 bases, leaving 4 bases not matched to a gene. The CDR3 loop spans 13 amino acids. The CDR3 DNA follows: TGTGCCAGTAGCGGGGGGGTCCGAGAGACCCAGTACTTC. This translates into CASSGGVRETQYF.